This TCR beta chain was recovered during a study of molecular identifiers for immune sequencing clone quantification. TCRdb passed the PCR reads through MiXCR, listing each CDR3 protein once. The data contain about 100,000 distinct CDR3 sequences, 20% to 25% of them singletons. This clonotype has ten or more counts. There are 15 residues in the CDR3. V trimming: 5 bases; J trimming: 6 bases; junction bases outside the gene matches: 11. Germline values: CDR1 MNHEY, CDR2 SMNVEV (reference sequence). The chain recombines TRBV27 with TRBJ2-7; 9 bases align to TRBD1. The source is a human donor in good health. Some libraries in this study had Jurkat cell RNA spiked in. The specimen sequenced was naive CD8+ T cells from blood, with Jurkat cell RNA spiked in. Subset: FACS-sorted CD8+CD4-CCR7+CD45RA+ naive T cells. DNA of the CDR3: TGTGCCAGCAGTCTGGTGAGGGACAGGGCTTCCGAGCAGTACTTC. This translates into CASSLVRDRASEQYF.